This TCR beta chain emerged from a study of cytomegalovirus exposure and HLA in healthy donors. Study-wide results and limits: Sequencing artifact likely explains a cluster of highly shared sequence variants. Of the V segments, some could not be distinguished, including TRBV6-2 and TRBV6-3, and were excluded. Later analysis demonstrated an association between a missense DCLRE1C variant and TCR beta V- and J-gene trimming. It was reported that TCR beta sequences correctly inferred the HLA-A and HLA-B alleles for most subjects.

Primers included in the PCR were 60 Vbeta and 13 Jbeta primers. Some clones are missing from TCRdb's copy, which holds only in-frame ones; the method was immunoSEQ multiplex PCR. The data show tens of thousands of clones, just over 65% seen once. With respect to this clone: The antigen is unknown.

In germline, CDR1 is SNHLY, CDR2 FYNNEI. The CDR3 is 17 amino acids. V gave up 6 bases and J gave up 3 bases; unmatched junction bases: 15. Material for sequencing was PBMCs. This chain links TRBV2 with TRBJ2-7, with 9 positions matching TRBD2. This clonotype was sampled from a man younger than 45 in good health and CMV-seronegative. DNA for the CDR3: TGTGCCAGCAGCGGCGCGGGCGGAGCGGGGGGACTCTACGAGCAGTACTTC. Its translation is CASSGAGGAGGLYEQYF.